This entry lists 13 T cell receptor beta chains sequenced from one sample in a study of blood T cell repertoires in COVID-19. TCRdb keeps only in-frame clones here, not all; method: immunoSEQ multiplex PCR. The sample has 650,000 to 800,000 clones; approximately 90% are singletons. The sample comprised peripheral blood. The receptors stem from a woman aged 18-29 years with acute or convalescent COVID-19.

The J gene is TRBJ2-7, the V gene TRBV10-3; no clear D. The CDR3 extends over 13 amino acids. Between the trimmed V and J ends, which lost 0 bases and 3 bases, there was a span of 6 bases. Germline CDR1 is ENHRY and CDR2 is SYGVKD. The CDR3 DNA is TGTGCCATCAGTGAGTCGCCCAGCTACGAGCAGTACTTC. As protein: CAISESPSYEQYF.

This clone appeared a few times. The gene calls are TRBV5-1 and TRBJ1-2; D might be TRBD1 (6 bases). There are 15 residues in the CDR3. Per the germline V gene, CDR1 is SGHRS and CDR2 is YFSETQ. V was trimmed by 6 bases and J by 7 bases, leaving 22 bases between them. CDR3: CASKKGGQGEGGYTF. For the CDR3, the DNA is TGCGCCAGCAAGAAAGGGGGACAAGGGGAGGGTGGCTACACCTTC.

The chain couples TRBV24-1 to TRBJ1-5, with TRBD1 identical over 8 bases. V was pared by 4 bases and J by 0 bases, with 7 bases of the junction left unmatched. Germline values: CDR1 KGHDR, CDR2 SFDVKD. This CDR3 has 17 amino acids. CDR3 DNA: TGTGCCACCAGTGACTCCAGGGGGCCGTATAGCAATCAGCCCCAGCATTTT. Its translation is CATSDSRGPYSNQPQHF.

The J gene is TRBJ1-1, the V gene TRBV12-3 or TRBV12-4; 7 positions agree with TRBD1. The CDR3 is made up of 13 amino acids. Trimming at V came to 5 bases and at J to 5 bases, leaving 5 bases not matched to a gene. In nucleotides, the CDR3 is TGTGCCAGCAGTACAGGGGCGTGGACTGAAGCTTTCTTT. Translating gives CASSTGAWTEAFF.

The chain recombines TRBV2 with TRBJ1-1; 9 bases are a match to TRBD1. Losses at the gene ends were 7 bases for V and 11 bases for J; bases not matched to a gene: 14. The CDR3 has 14 amino acids. CDR1 SNHLY and CDR2 FYNNEI come from the germline V gene. The DNA for the CDR3 is TGTGCCAGCACCCGGGGGGGGACAGGGCAATTGGCTTTCTTT. The encoded protein is CASTRGGTGQLAFF. Complete variable domain (other parts from reference TRBV2 and TRBJ1-1): EPEVTQTPSHQVTQMGQEVILRCVPISNHLYFYWYRQILGQKVEFLVSFYNNEISEKSEIFDDQFSVERPDGSNFTLKIRSTKLEDSAMYFCASTRGGTGQLAFFGQGTRLTVV.

This clone was observed once. The chain employs TRBV19 and TRBJ1-1; maybe TRBD1 (6 bases). Germline V gene lookup returns CDR1 LNHDA and CDR2 SQIVND (reference sequence). The V gene lost 3 bases and the J gene lost 3 bases, with 17 bases spanning the gap. The CDR3 totals 16 residues. CDR3 in DNA: TGTGCCAGTAGTATGGACAGAACAAAAGCGGACACTGAAGCTTTCTTT. Translating gives CASSMDRTKADTEAFF.

The chain combines TRBV28 with TRBJ1-5; 8 bases align to TRBD1. V lost 4 bases and J lost 3; bases outside the gene matches: 11. Germline V gene lookup returns CDR1 MDHEN and CDR2 SYDVKM. The CDR3 spans 17 residues. CDR3 residues: CASSSGQGLSLNQPQHF. The CDR3 DNA is TGTGCCAGCAGTTCTGGACAGGGCCTAAGTCTCAATCAGCCCCAGCATTTT.

The gene calls are TRBV19 and TRBJ2-2; tentative D call: TRBD1 (6 bases). Between the trimmed V and J ends, which lost 9 bases and 2 bases, there was a span of 19 bases. The CDR3 loop spans 16 amino acids. Germline CDR1 LNHDA, CDR2 SQIVND (reference sequence). CDR3 loop: CASHDPTGLNTGELFF. CDR3 coding DNA: TGTGCCAGCCATGACCCGACAGGTCTAAACACCGGGGAGCTGTTTTTT. The full variable domain, completed using reference TRBV19 and TRBJ2-2, is DGGITQSPKYLFRKEGQNVTLSCEQNLNHDAMYWYRQDPGQGLRLIYYSQIVNDFQKGDIAEGYSVSREKKESFPLTVTSAQKNPTAFYLCASHDPTGLNTGELFFGEGSRLTVL.

This clone showed up just once. The chain joins TRBV12-5 to TRBJ1-2; weak D call: TRBD1 (6 bases). CDR3 size: 15 residues. Germline lookup yields CDR1 LGHNT and CDR2 FRNRAP. The germline V and J ends were trimmed by 6 bases and 2 bases, with 16 bases remaining between them. Here the CDR3 DNA reads TGTGCTAGTGGATCCGTTGGGACAATCAACTATGGCTACACCTTC. It translates to CASGSVGTINYGYTF. Full variable domain (missing parts from reference TRBV12-5 and TRBJ1-2): DARVTQTPRHKVTEMGQEVTMRCQPILGHNTVFWYRQTMMQGLELLAYFRNRAPLDDSGMPKDRFSAEMPDATLATLKIQPSEPRDSAVYFCASGSVGTINYGYTFGSGTRLTVV.

In this sample, this clone turned up a few times. J is TRBJ1-4 and V is TRBV7-9; TRBD1 is a possible D gene (6 bases). The length of the CDR3 is 17 residues. Trimming removed 1 base from V and 5 bases from J, with 17 bases in between. Germline V gene sequence: CDR1 SEHNR, CDR2 FQNEAQ (reference sequence). CDR3 sequence (DNA): TGTGCCAGCAGCTTAGGGGCAGATACAGGGTCGAATGAAAAACTGTTTTTT. Residues: CASSLGADTGSNEKLFF.

This clone has more than one count but fewer than ten. The chain has TRBV7-2 and TRBJ2-4; TRBD2 might be the D (6 bases). The CDR3 runs to 14 residues. The V gene's germline CDR1 is SGHTA and CDR2 FQGNSA. V lost 5 bases, J lost 6 bases, and 14 bases lay in between. CDR3 sequence: CASSPQSGGNIQYF. The CDR3 DNA reads TGTGCCAGCAGCCCCCAGTCCGGGGGAAACATTCAGTACTTC.

V gene TRBV7-2 combines with J gene TRBJ2-7, with 11 bases that match TRBD2. The CDR3 consists of 13 residues. Germline assignment: CDR1 SGHTA and CDR2 FQGNSA. V gave up 1 base and J gave up 7 bases; unmatched junction bases: 0. The CDR3 loop is CASSLVAGGEQYF. The CDR3 DNA reads TGTGCCAGCAGCTTAGTAGCGGGGGGGGAGCAGTACTTC.

V and J are TRBV3-1 (or the pseudogene TRBV3-2) and TRBJ1-1; 8 bases line up with TRBD1. J gave up 6 bases and V 8 bases, and 11 bases lay outside the gene matches. CDR1 and CDR2 (germline): LGHDT, YNNKEL (reference sequence). This CDR3 contains 14 residues. The CDR3 loop is CASRRTGNFAEAFF. The CDR3 DNA reads TGTGCCAGCCGTCGGACAGGGAATTTTGCTGAAGCTTTCTTT.